These 20 T cell receptor beta chains came from one sample sequenced in a study of OX40 agonist ivuxolimab in advanced cancers. Profiled with immunoSEQ multiplex PCR; TCRdb holds only in-frame clones, not every one. The sample holds about 48,000 clones; roughly 81% are singletons and the top ten take around 7%. The sequences come from CD4+ or CD8+ T cells sorted from blood, collected in a trial of the OX40 agonist ivuxolimab. The receptors were gathered from an adult with an advanced solid tumor such as melanoma, head and neck, liver or kidney cancer.

This clone occurred a few times. The rearrangement uses TRBV10-2 and TRBJ1-5; D is unclear. Germline-derived CDR1 and CDR2 are WSHSY and SAAADI. V shed 0 bases and J shed 7 bases, with 7 bases lying between them. The CDR3 has 13 residues. CDR3 DNA sequence: TGCGCCAGCAGTGAGTCGGCTCGGCAGCCCCAGCATTTT. This codes for CASSESARQPQHF.

V and J are TRBV5-1 and TRBJ1-1; D is unresolved. Germline V CDR1 and CDR2: SGHRS, YFSETQ. Trimming shortened V by 0 bases and J by 2 bases, and 8 bases separated the two germline ends. The CDR3 sequence is 14 residues long. The DNA for the CDR3 is TGCGCCAGCAGCTTGGAAACATCCAACACTGAAGCTTTCTTT. This codes for CASSLETSNTEAFF.

This sequence joins TRBV5-1 and TRBJ2-5, with TRBD1 matching 9 bases. Germline trimming cut 3 bases from V and 4 bases from J; bases unmatched to any gene: 10. The germline CDR1 and CDR2 sequences are SGHRS and YFSETQ. This CDR3 is 16 amino acids long. The CDR3 bases are TGCGCCAGCAGCTCCGGGGGACAGGGATTGGGAGAGACCCAGTACTTC. Its protein product is CASSSGGQGLGETQYF.

This chain joins TRBV7-2 and TRBJ2-7; 8 nucleotides match TRBD1. Germline V gene lookup returns CDR1 SGHTA and CDR2 FQGNSA. This CDR3 contains 15 residues. Trimming removed 7 bases from V and 2 bases from J; junction bases left unmatched: 10. As DNA, the CDR3 is TGTGCCAGCACCACCGCCGGGACAGGAACCTACGAGCAGTACTTC. It yields the protein CASTTAGTGTYEQYF.

The rearrangement uses TRBV30 and TRBJ1-2; a weak D match, TRBD1 (5 bases). The length of the CDR3 is 17 residues. From germline, CDR1 is GTSNPN and CDR2 SVGIG (reference sequence). Deletions cut 7 bases from V and 4 bases from J, with 28 bases between. This CDR3 is CALGTGLRLTDGYGYTF. CDR3 in DNA: TGTGCCTTAGGTACGGGGTTGCGTTTGACAGACGGCTATGGCTACACCTTC.

V gene TRBV10-2 combines with J gene TRBJ1-5, with 7 nucleotides matching TRBD1. The CDR3 sequence is 14 residues long. Germline lookup yields CDR1 WSHSY and CDR2 SAAADI. The V gene end was trimmed by 2 bases and the J gene end by 7 bases; junction bases not matched to a gene: 5. This CDR3 reads CASSENRGGQPQHF. As DNA, the CDR3 is TGCGCCAGCAGTGAGAACAGGGGAGGACAGCCCCAGCATTTT.

This clone has just a few counts. This chain connects TRBV5-5 to TRBJ1-2; 7 bases line up with TRBD1. Per the germline V gene, CDR1 is SGHKS and CDR2 is YYEKEE (reference sequence). There are 16 residues in the CDR3. Losses at the gene ends were 4 bases for V and 4 bases for J; bases not matched to a gene: 13. CDR3 in DNA: TGTGCCAGCAGCGCGGCTGAGGGGGCGCGGGGCTATGGCTACACCTTC. It codes for CASSAAEGARGYGYTF.

The V and J genes are TRBV6-6 and TRBJ2-3; D ambiguous. The germline CDR1 and CDR2 sequences are MNHNY and SVGAGI (reference sequence). Trimming removed 5 bases at V and 0 bases at J, with 6 bases between. The CDR3 has 13 amino acids. The CDR3 here is CASSGPSTDTQYF. The CDR3 DNA sequence: TGTGCCAGCAGTGGGCCGAGCACAGATACGCAGTATTTT.

This chain connects TRBV5-4 to TRBJ2-4; D unresolved. Germline CDR1 and CDR2: SGHNT and YYREEE (reference sequence). The CDR3 length is 15 residues. Trimming left V 3 bases short and J 4 bases short, with 14 bases between. CDR3 sequence: CASSSAVEGKNIQYF. CDR3 nucleotide sequence: TGTGCCAGCAGCTCGGCCGTAGAAGGGAAAAACATTCAGTACTTC. The entire variable domain, with the rest obtained from reference TRBV5-4 and TRBJ2-4, is as follows: ETGVTQSPTHLIKTRGQQVTLRCSSQSGHNTVSWYQQALGQGPQFIFQYYREEENGRGNFPPRFSGLQFPNYSSELNVNALELDDSALYLCASSSAVEGKNIQYFGAGTRLSVL.

DNA for the CDR3: TGTGCCAGCAAGAACGGGGCGGCTAATGAAAAACTGTTTTTT. Translation: CASKNGAANEKLFF. The chain combines TRBV2 with TRBJ1-4; tentatively, D is TRBD1 (5 bases). This CDR3 has 14 amino acids. The ends were cut back, 7 bases at V and 3 bases at J, with 12 bases in the middle. Germline V CDR1 and CDR2: SNHLY, FYNNEI.

DNA for the CDR3: TGTGCCAGCAGTACCCCTACTTCACCCCTCCACTTT. It encodes CASSTPTSPLHF. The rearrangement links TRBV28 to TRBJ1-6; no definite D call. The V gene lost 5 bases and the J gene lost 9 bases, with 8 bases spanning the gap. CDR3 length equals 12 residues. Germline V gene sequence: CDR1 MDHEN, CDR2 SYDVKM.

The chain employs TRBV5-5 and TRBJ1-2; D uncertain. V dropped 4 bases and J dropped 7 bases, with 20 bases sitting between them. CDR1 is SGHKS, CDR2 YYEKEE, per germline (reference sequence). This CDR3 comprises 15 residues. The CDR3: CASSPRTDVLGGYTF. Here the CDR3 DNA reads TGTGCCAGCAGCCCACGGACGGATGTTCTAGGTGGCTACACCTTC.

The chain carries TRBV10-3 and TRBJ2-7; D might be TRBD2 (5 bases). The CDR3 is made up of 13 amino acids. Trimming shortened V by 3 bases and J by 6 bases, and 12 bases separated the two germline ends. CDR1 ENHRY and CDR2 SYGVKD come from the germline V gene. CDR3 DNA: TGTGCCATCAGTGAAGAGTACAGCGGCGAGCAGTACTTC. This codes for CAISEEYSGEQYF.

The J gene is TRBJ1-6, the V gene TRBV2; tentative D call: TRBD1 (5 bases). Germline V gene sequence: CDR1 SNHLY, CDR2 FYNNEI. The CDR3 length is 13 residues. V gave up 6 bases and J gave up 9 bases, with 12 bases separating them. CDR3 bases: TGTGCCAGCAGGGGGGAGGTTCTTTCACCCCTCCACTTT. Translating it yields CASRGEVLSPLHF.

V and J are TRBV5-1 and TRBJ2-7; either TRBD1 or TRBD2 may fit D (5 bases each). Trimming removed 3 bases from V and 0 bases from J, with 16 bases in between. CDR1 is SGHRS and CDR2 is YFSETQ in the germline V gene. The CDR3 runs to 16 residues. Here the CDR3 DNA reads TGCGCCAGCAGCTCTACCGGGACCGTAAGCTCCTACGAGCAGTACTTC. Its translation is CASSSTGTVSSYEQYF.

The chain employs TRBV19 and TRBJ1-2, with D unclear. The CDR3 covers 14 residues. Trimming removed 6 bases from V and 2 bases from J, with 13 bases in between. Germline V gene lookup returns CDR1 LNHDA and CDR2 SQIVND (reference sequence). The CDR3 coding sequence is TGTGCCAGTAGGGTGGCAGTGGGGAACTATGGCTACACCTTC. It yields the protein CASRVAVGNYGYTF.

CDR3 loop: CASSAAGLSEKLFF. Written as DNA, the CDR3 is TGTGCCAGCAGCGCCGCAGGTTTGAGCGAAAAACTGTTTTTT. The chain employs TRBV6-1 and TRBJ1-4; D gene ambiguous. CDR3 length equals 14 residues. Per the germline V gene, CDR1 is MNHNS and CDR2 is SASEGT. The germline V and J ends were trimmed by 6 bases and 8 bases, with 16 bases remaining between them.

The J gene is TRBJ2-7, the V gene TRBV7-8; D is perhaps TRBD1 (6 bases). Germline loops: CDR1 SGHVS, CDR2 FQNEAQ. The CDR3 length is 14 residues. V was trimmed by 3 bases and J by 2 bases, leaving 11 bases between them. CDR3 sequence: CASSFRDIAYEQYF. The CDR3 DNA is TGTGCCAGCAGCTTCCGGGACATCGCCTACGAGCAGTACTTC. Based on the CDR3 plus reference TRBV7-8 and TRBJ2-7, the full variable domain is GAGVSQSPRYKVAKRGQDVALRCDPISGHVSLFWYQQALGQGPEFLTYFQNEAQLDKSGLPSDRFFAERPEGSVSTLKIQRTQQEDSAVYLCASSFRDIAYEQYFGPGTRLTVT.

V gene TRBV2 combines with J gene TRBJ2-5; unclear D gene. Trimming removed 4 bases from V and 1 base from J, with 7 bases in between. Germline CDR1 reads SNHLY; CDR2 reads FYNNEI. CDR3 length equals 13 residues. The chain's CDR3 is CASSGQRQETQYF. CDR3 nucleotide sequence: TGTGCCAGCAGTGGCCAGCGCCAAGAGACCCAGTACTTC.

This chain uses TRBV4-3 with TRBJ2-7; maybe TRBD1 (5 bases). The V end lost 1 base, the J end lost 5 bases, and 12 bases lay between the germline ends. Per germline, CDR1 LGHNA and CDR2 YSLEER. The CDR3 is made up of 14 amino acids. The CDR3: CASSQGDSRNEQYF. The CDR3 nucleotides read TGCGCCAGCAGCCAAGGTGACAGCCGGAACGAGCAGTACTTC.